One T cell receptor (beta chain) is described in this entry. What it binds is not known. This sample is drawn from a study of high-grade serous ovarian cancer treatment subgroups. About the study: On average, 14,192 reads and 7,000 to 8,500 unique TCR beta rearrangements were obtained per sample.

Tumor samples were obtained before definitive surgery or chemotherapy. Using immunoSEQ multiplex PCR, the repertoire was profiled, and TCRdb retains in-frame clones only, with some absent. The sample includes around 4,200 clones, 82% of them seen just once. General study findings and limits: The analyses considered CDR3 and ignored CDR1 and CDR2.

CDR3 length: 16 amino acids. The V end lost 4 bases, the J end lost 3 bases, and 16 bases lay between the germline ends. Germline V lookup: CDR1 MNHNS, CDR2 SASEGT. This receptor was obtained from a human donor with high-grade serous ovarian cancer. The chain combines TRBV6-1 with TRBJ2-1, with a possible D match to TRBD2 (6 bases). The sample comprised tumor tissue. The CDR3 DNA reads as TGTGCCAGCAGTGCAGTTACTAGCCGCTTCTACAATGAGCAGTTCTTC. Its translation is CASSAVTSRFYNEQFF.